This T cell receptor (beta chain) was captured in a study of blood T cells in healthy people across ages. The donors, all healthy, were Caucasians living in Russia, aged 6 to 90. Every sample gave at least 5 micrograms of total RNA when it was extracted. The CDR3 is made up of 15 amino acids. Germline V CDR1 and CDR2: KGHSH, LQKENI. J gave up 8 bases and V 3 bases, and 7 bases lay outside the gene matches. A second PCR, run for about 7 to 11 cycles, used a sample-barcoded 5' primer plus a J-beta primer mix. TCRdb re-derived calls from the 5' RACE reads in MiXCR, one entry per CDR3 protein. The sample has 870,000 or so distinct CDR3 sequences, about 28% seen once; the top ten hold approximately 15%. This clonotype has just a few counts. Antigen specificity is unknown. Study-wide results and caveats: What prevented conclusive comparison of naive and antigen-experienced cells was that PBMCs were unsorted. Donor CMV status was unknown, possibly confounding expanded clonotype changes.

The rearrangement uses TRBV18 and TRBJ1-4, with 9 bases fitting TRBD1. This receptor was taken from a woman aged 80 or over in good health. Sequences were obtained from blood. CDR3 bases: TGTGCCAGCTCACCTCCGGGACAGGGCAACGAAAAACTGTTTTTT. Residues: CASSPPGQGNEKLFF.